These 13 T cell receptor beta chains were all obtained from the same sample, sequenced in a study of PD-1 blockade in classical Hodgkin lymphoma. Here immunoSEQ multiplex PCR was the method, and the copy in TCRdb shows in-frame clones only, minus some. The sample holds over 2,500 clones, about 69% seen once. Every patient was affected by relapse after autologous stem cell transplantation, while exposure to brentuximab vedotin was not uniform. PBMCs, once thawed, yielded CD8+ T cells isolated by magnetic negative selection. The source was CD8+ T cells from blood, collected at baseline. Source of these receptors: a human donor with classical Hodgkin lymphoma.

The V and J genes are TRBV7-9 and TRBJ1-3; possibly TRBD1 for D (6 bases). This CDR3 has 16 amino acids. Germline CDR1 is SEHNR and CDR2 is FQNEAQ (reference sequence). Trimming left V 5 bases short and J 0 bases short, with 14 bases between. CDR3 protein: CASSPSEGDSGNTIYF. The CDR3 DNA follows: TGTGCCAGCAGCCCCAGTGAGGGGGACTCTGGAAACACCATATATTTT.

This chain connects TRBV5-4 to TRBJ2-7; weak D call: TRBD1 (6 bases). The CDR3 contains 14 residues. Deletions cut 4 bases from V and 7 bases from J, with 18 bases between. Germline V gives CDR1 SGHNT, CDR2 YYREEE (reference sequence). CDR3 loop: CASSQVGGQEEQYF. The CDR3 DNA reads TGTGCCAGCAGCCAAGTTGGGGGCCAGGAAGAGCAGTACTTC.

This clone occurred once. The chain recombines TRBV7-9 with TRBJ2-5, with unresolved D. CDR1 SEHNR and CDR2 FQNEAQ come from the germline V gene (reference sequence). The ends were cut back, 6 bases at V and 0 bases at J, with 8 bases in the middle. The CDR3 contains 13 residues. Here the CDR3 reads CASSSQYQETQYF. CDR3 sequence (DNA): TGTGCCAGCAGTTCACAGTACCAAGAGACCCAGTACTTC.

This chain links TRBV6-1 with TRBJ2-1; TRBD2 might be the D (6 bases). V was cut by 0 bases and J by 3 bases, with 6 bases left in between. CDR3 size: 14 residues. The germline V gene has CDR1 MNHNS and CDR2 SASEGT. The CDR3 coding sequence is TGTGCCAGCAGTGAAGCGGGGGGCTACAATGAGCAGTTCTTC. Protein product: CASSEAGGYNEQFF.

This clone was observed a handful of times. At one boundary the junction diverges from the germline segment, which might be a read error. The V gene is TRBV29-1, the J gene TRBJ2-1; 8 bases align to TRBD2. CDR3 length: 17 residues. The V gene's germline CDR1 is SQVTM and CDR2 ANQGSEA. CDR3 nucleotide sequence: TGCAGCGCTGAAAGCCTTACTAGCGGTGGTACTCTTTTGGGACAGTTCTTC. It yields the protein CSAESLTSGGTLLGQFF.

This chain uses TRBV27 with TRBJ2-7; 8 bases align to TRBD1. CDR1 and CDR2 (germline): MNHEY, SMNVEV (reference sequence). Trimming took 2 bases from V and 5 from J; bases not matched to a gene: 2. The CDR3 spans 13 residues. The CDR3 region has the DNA TGTGCCAGCAGTTTAGACAGGGGAAACGAGCAGTACTTC. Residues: CASSLDRGNEQYF.

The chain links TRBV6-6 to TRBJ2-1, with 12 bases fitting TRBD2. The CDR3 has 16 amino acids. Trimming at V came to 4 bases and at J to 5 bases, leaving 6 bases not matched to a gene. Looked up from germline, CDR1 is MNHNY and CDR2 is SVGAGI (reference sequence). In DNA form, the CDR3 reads TGTGCCAGCAGTTGGGCACTAGCGGGAGGTAACAATGAGCAGTTCTTC. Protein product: CASSWALAGGNNEQFF.

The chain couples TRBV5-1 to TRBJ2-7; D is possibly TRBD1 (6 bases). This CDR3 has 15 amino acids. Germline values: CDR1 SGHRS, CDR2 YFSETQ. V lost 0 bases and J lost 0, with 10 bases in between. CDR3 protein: CASSLETGPSYEQYF. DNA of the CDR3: TGCGCCAGCAGCTTGGAGACAGGACCCTCCTACGAGCAGTACTTC.

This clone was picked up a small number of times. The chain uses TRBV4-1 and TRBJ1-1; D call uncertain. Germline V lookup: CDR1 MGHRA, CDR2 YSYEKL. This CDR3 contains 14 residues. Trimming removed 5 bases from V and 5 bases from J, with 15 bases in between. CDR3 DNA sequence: TGCGCCAGCAGCAGACGGGTGAGTGTGACTGAAGCTTTCTTT. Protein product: CASSRRVSVTEAFF.

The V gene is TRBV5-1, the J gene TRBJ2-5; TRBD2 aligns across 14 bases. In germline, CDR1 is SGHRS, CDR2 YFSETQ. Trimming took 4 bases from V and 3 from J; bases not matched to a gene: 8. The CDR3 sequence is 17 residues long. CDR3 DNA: TGCGCCAGCAGCGCCGGGACTAGCGGGAGTACTGAAGAGACCCAGTACTTC. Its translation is CASSAGTSGSTEETQYF. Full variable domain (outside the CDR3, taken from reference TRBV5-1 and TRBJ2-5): KAGVTQTPRYLIKTRGQQVTLSCSPISGHRSVSWYQQTPGQGLQFLFEYFSETQRNKGNFPGRFSGRQFSNSRSEMNVSTLELGDSALYLCASSAGTSGSTEETQYFGPGTRLLVL.

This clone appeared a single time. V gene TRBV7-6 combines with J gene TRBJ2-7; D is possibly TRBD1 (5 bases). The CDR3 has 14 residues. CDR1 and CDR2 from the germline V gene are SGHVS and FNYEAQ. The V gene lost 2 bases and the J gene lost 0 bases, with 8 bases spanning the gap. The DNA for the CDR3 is TGTGCCAGCAGCTTAAATACAGGCTCCTACGAGCAGTACTTC. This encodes CASSLNTGSYEQYF.

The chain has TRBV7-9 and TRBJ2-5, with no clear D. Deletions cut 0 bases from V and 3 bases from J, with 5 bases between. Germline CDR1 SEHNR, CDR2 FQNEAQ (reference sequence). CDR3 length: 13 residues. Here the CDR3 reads CASSLATEETQYF. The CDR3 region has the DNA TGTGCCAGCAGCTTAGCAACAGAAGAGACCCAGTACTTC.

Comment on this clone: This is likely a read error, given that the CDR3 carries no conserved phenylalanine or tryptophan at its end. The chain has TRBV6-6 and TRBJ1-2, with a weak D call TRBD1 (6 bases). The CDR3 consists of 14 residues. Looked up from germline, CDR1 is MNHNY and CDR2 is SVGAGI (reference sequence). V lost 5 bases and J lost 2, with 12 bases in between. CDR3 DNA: TGTGCCAGCAGTAGACAGGCCCAGAACTATGGCTACACCCTC. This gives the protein CASSRQAQNYGYTL.